This T cell receptor beta chain was sequenced during a study of blood T cell repertoires in COVID-19. On the study more broadly: Nucleic acid was either cDNA or gDNA, and it came from T cells, B-cell-depleted T cells, or PBMCs.

The participants were between roughly 18 and 90 years old and came from 20 to 30 US areas. Cohort assignment relied on participant-reported clinical history. Original handling: Reference gene primer amplification gave nucleated cell count estimates. Generated by immunoSEQ multiplex PCR, the TCRdb table keeps only in-frame clones and is missing some. Clone size and V and J calls were adopted from that table, with D and trimming inferred from the DNA. The sample includes approximately 160,000 clones, around four fifths of them seen just once. The source of this sequence is a woman in her forties or fifties in a cohort exposed to, infected with or recovered from COVID-19 (not recorded which). Material for sequencing was PBMCs or T cells enriched from blood (not recorded which).

Here the CDR3 reads CASSKETDDNPSNQPQHF. CDR3 sequence (DNA): TGTGCCAGCAGCAAAGAGACAGACGATAACCCTAGCAATCAGCCCCAGCATTTT. The chain employs TRBV21-1 and TRBJ1-5; the table names TRBD1, a call not compared with the DNA. TRBV21-1 is termed a pseudogene. The CDR3 loop spans 18 amino acids.